A single sample is the source of the 25 T cell receptor beta chains below, sequenced in a study of human T cells and chemical hapten exposure. TCRdb re-called the RACE reads through MiXCR, storing one row per CDR3 protein. The sample lists around 380,000 distinct CDR3 sequences; 5% to 6.5% were seen once. Time point noted: pre-sensitization, week 0. Specified treatment: therapeutic diphenylcyclopropenone sensitization with weekly scalp DPC. The sample consisted of whole blood, taken in connection with sensitization to the hapten diphenylcyclopropenone (DPC). The receptors stem from a woman aged 18-29 years with alopecia areata. Some clones in this sample may be carry-over from other donors' samples.

This chain joins TRBV5-5 and TRBJ2-3; D is ambiguous. There are 13 residues in the CDR3. Germline-derived CDR1 and CDR2 are SGHKS and YYEKEE (reference sequence). Trimming took 2 bases from V and 3 from J, leaving 7 bases between them. CDR3: CASSFFVTDTQYF. The CDR3 DNA sequence: TGTGCCAGCAGCTTCTTTGTTACAGATACGCAGTATTTT.

A few counts support this clonotype. The rearrangement links TRBV29-1 to TRBJ1-1; no clear D gene. V lost 4 bases, J lost 7 bases, and 16 bases lay in between. The CDR3 has 13 residues. Germline V gene sequence: CDR1 SQVTM, CDR2 ANQGSEA. The DNA of the CDR3 is TGCAGCGTTGGGAAAGGCCTGACGGGTGAAGCTTTCTTT. Translation: CSVGKGLTGEAFF.

This clonotype was detected ten times or more. The CDR3 DNA sequence: TGTGCCAGCAGCTCATCCGGGACAGGTACCAATCAGCCCCAGCATTTT. Residues: CASSSSGTGTNQPQHF. The V gene is TRBV7-9, the J gene TRBJ1-5, with 8 bases matching TRBD1. Trimming at V came to 4 bases and at J to 3 bases, leaving 8 bases not matched to a gene. The CDR3 spans 16 residues. The germline CDR1 and CDR2 sequences are SEHNR and FQNEAQ (reference sequence).

This chain joins TRBV11-1 and TRBJ2-4; D uncertain. The CDR3 is 15 residues long. Trimming stripped 3 bases from V and 0 bases from J, with 9 bases between. Looked up from germline, CDR1 is SGHAT and CDR2 is FQDESV (reference sequence). The DNA for the CDR3 is TGTGCCAGCAGCTTGTATGGGGTAGCCAAAAACATTCAGTACTTC. Its protein product is CASSLYGVAKNIQYF.

The V gene is TRBV21-1, the J gene TRBJ2-7. TRBV21-1 is assigned pseudogene status. The CDR3 is 15 residues long. The CDR3 sequence: CASSNSCKCSYEQYF. In DNA form, the CDR3 reads TGTGCCAGCAGCAACAGTTGCAAGTGTTCCTACGAGCAGTACTTC.

This clonotype was counted many times. This chain joins TRBV3-1 and TRBJ2-3; no clear D. The CDR3 spans 14 residues. V was shortened by 0 bases and J by 3 bases, with 7 bases between the two germline ends. CDR1 is LGHDT, CDR2 YNNKEL, per germline (reference sequence). The CDR3 bases are TGTGCCAGCAGCCAAGAGACACCAACAGATACGCAGTATTTT. It encodes CASSQETPTDTQYF.

This clonotype came up a few times. Here the CDR3 reads CSASHGLAEDTQYF. In DNA, the CDR3 is TGCAGTGCTAGCCACGGGCTAGCGGAAGATACGCAGTATTTT. V gene TRBV20-1 combines with J gene TRBJ2-3; 7 nucleotides align to TRBD2. J was trimmed by 5 bases and V by 3 bases; bases with no gene match: 8. CDR3 length: 14 residues. Germline CDR1 is DFQATT and CDR2 is SNEGSKA (reference sequence).

This clonotype was counted only a few times. V and J are TRBV7-2 and TRBJ1-6; D remains unclear. This CDR3 has 14 amino acids. The germline V and J ends were trimmed by 5 bases and 0 bases, with 5 bases remaining between them. CDR1 and CDR2 (germline): SGHTA, FQGNSA. CDR3: CASSGSSYNSPLHF. DNA for the CDR3: TGTGCCAGCAGCGGAAGCTCCTATAATTCACCCCTCCACTTT.

This clonotype was detected many times. The chain recombines TRBV7-9 with TRBJ1-3; no clear D gene. V was pared by 2 bases and J by 0 bases, with 23 bases between. Per the germline V gene, CDR1 is SEHNR and CDR2 is FQNEAQ (reference sequence). This CDR3 comprises 20 residues. CDR3: CASSLIGGSAGLISGNTIYF. The CDR3 DNA reads as TGTGCCAGCAGCTTAATTGGCGGGTCTGCAGGCTTAATCTCTGGAAACACCATATATTTT.

The chain recombines TRBV7-2 with TRBJ1-3, with a possible D match to TRBD1 (6 bases). This CDR3 has 15 amino acids. Germline CDR1 is SGHTA and CDR2 is FQGNSA. Trimming removed 5 bases from V and 0 bases from J, with 11 bases in between. Here the CDR3 DNA reads TGTGCCAGCAGCCCCGGACAGTTCTCTGGAAACACCATATATTTT. Protein product: CASSPGQFSGNTIYF. The full variable domain, with the rest looked up from reference TRBV7-2 and TRBJ1-3, is GAGVSQSPSNKVTEKGKDVELRCDPISGHTALYWYRQSLGQGLEFLIYFQGNSAPDKSGLPSDRFSAERTGGSVSTLTIQRTQQEDSAVYLCASSPGQFSGNTIYFGEGSWLTVV.

This clonotype was counted at least ten times. V usage is TRBV7-9 and J usage is TRBJ1-1; perhaps TRBD1 as D (6 bases). Trimming pared 4 bases from V and 5 bases from J, leaving 11 bases between. The CDR3 loop spans 13 amino acids. Per the germline V gene, CDR1 is SEHNR and CDR2 is FQNEAQ (reference sequence). This chain's CDR3 is CASSYREVTEAFF. As DNA, the CDR3 is TGTGCCAGCAGCTACAGGGAGGTGACTGAAGCTTTCTTT.

This sequence joins TRBV6-2 or TRBV6-3 and TRBJ1-5, with 7 bases fitting TRBD1. The germline V gene has CDR1 MNHEY and CDR2 SVGEGT. The CDR3 consists of 16 residues. V lost 7 bases, J lost 4 bases, and 13 bases stayed unmatched. DNA for the CDR3: TGTGCCAGCATCCTAGACTTCCAGGGGGATAATCAGCCCCAGCATTTT. This codes for CASILDFQGDNQPQHF.

The chain has TRBV7-9 and TRBJ2-2; the D is unclear. Germline V gene lookup returns CDR1 SEHNR and CDR2 FQNEAQ (reference sequence). CDR3 length: 19 amino acids. V lost 1 base, J lost 4 bases, and 22 bases lay in between. CDR3 sequence reads: CASSLGKIARGLGTGELFF. In DNA, the CDR3 is TGTGCCAGCAGCTTAGGAAAAATTGCTAGAGGCCTTGGCACCGGGGAGCTGTTTTTT.

This clonotype was seen more than once but under ten times. As DNA, the CDR3 is TGTGCCAGCATTGGACTAAGCAACGAGCAGTACTTC. As protein: CASIGLSNEQYF. The chain joins TRBV6-2 or TRBV6-3 to TRBJ2-7; possibly TRBD2 for D (6 bases). V shed 7 bases and J shed 5 bases, with 12 bases lying between them. This CDR3 is 12 amino acids long. Germline assignment: CDR1 MNHEY and CDR2 SVGEGT.

The rearrangement links TRBV7-9 to TRBJ1-6, with D unclear. CDR1 and CDR2 (germline): SEHNR, FQNEAQ (reference sequence). This CDR3 has 12 amino acids. Trimming removed 1 base from V and 9 bases from J, with 4 bases in between. CDR3 protein: CASSLDLSPLHF. DNA for the CDR3: TGTGCCAGCAGCTTAGACCTTTCACCCCTCCACTTT.

Details on this clonotype: With a much larger clone just one base away, this may be a read error. The CDR3 sequence is CASSQRFQGEISNQPQHF. CDR3 DNA sequence: TGTGCCAGCAGTCAACGCTTTCAGGGGGAAATTAGCAATCAGCCCCAGCATTTT. The chain has TRBV7-8 and TRBJ1-5; 7 bases are a match to TRBD1. There are 18 residues in the CDR3. The germline CDR1 and CDR2 sequences are SGHVS and FQNEAQ. The V gene end was trimmed by 6 bases and the J gene end by 0 bases; junction bases not matched to a gene: 14.

The chain carries TRBV12-3 or TRBV12-4 and TRBJ1-1; maybe TRBD1 (6 bases). With 6 bases removed from V and 11 bases from J, the gap between germline ends came to 19 bases. This CDR3 is 13 amino acids long. The CDR3 protein is CASSSDSSLQAFF. CDR3 DNA sequence: TGTGCCAGCAGCTCGGACAGCTCGCTTCAGGCTTTCTTT.

This clonotype was seen many times. The chain couples TRBV7-2 to TRBJ1-5; D is undetermined. This CDR3 contains 16 residues. Trimming pared 0 bases from V and 0 bases from J, leaving 9 bases between. From germline, CDR1 is SGHTA and CDR2 FQGNSA. CDR3: CASSLAAPYSNQPQHF. In DNA form, the CDR3 reads TGTGCCAGCAGCTTAGCCGCCCCATATAGCAATCAGCCCCAGCATTTT.

This chain joins TRBV9 and TRBJ2-6, with D unresolved. Trimming shortened V by 2 bases and J by 12 bases, and 18 bases separated the two germline ends. The CDR3 length is 15 residues. Germline assignment: CDR1 SGDLS and CDR2 YYNGEE. This chain's CDR3 is CASSVKGSYGSVLTF. The CDR3 coding sequence is TGTGCCAGCAGCGTTAAGGGATCTTATGGCAGCGTCCTGACTTTC.

The chain links TRBV10-3 to TRBJ1-1; the D is unclear. Trimming removed 0 bases from V and 0 bases from J, with 5 bases in between. The germline V gene has CDR1 ENHRY and CDR2 SYGVKD. This CDR3 is 14 amino acids long. CDR3 coding DNA: TGTGCCATCAGTGAGTCGTTGGTGAACACTGAAGCTTTCTTT. It yields the protein CAISESLVNTEAFF.

Only a few counts were recorded for this clonotype. The chain combines TRBV3-1 with TRBJ1-6, with 7 bases that match TRBD1. Germline V lookup: CDR1 LGHDT, CDR2 YNNKEL (reference sequence). The CDR3 extends over 14 amino acids. V lost 2 bases to trimming and J lost 9 bases; unmatched junction nucleotides: 4. The DNA for the CDR3 is TGTGCCAGCAGCCAAACAGGGGCTGGTTCACCCCTCCACTTT. Protein product: CASSQTGAGSPLHF.

This clonotype was counted only a few times. This chain connects TRBV12-3 or TRBV12-4 to TRBJ2-2, with D unclear. Trimming stripped 3 bases from V and 15 bases from J, with 11 bases between. The CDR3 length is 11 residues. The chain's CDR3 is CASSFPPVVFF. In DNA, the CDR3 is TGTGCCAGCAGTTTTCCCCCAGTCGTGTTTTTT.

This clonotype was counted ten times or more. This chain links TRBV5-5 with TRBJ2-3, with D possibly matching TRBD1 (5 bases). The CDR3 extends over 13 amino acids. The V and J ends lost 3 bases and 3 bases respectively, with 8 bases between them. Germline CDR1 reads SGHKS; CDR2 reads YYEKEE (reference sequence). CDR3 coding DNA: TGTGCCAGCAGCTGGGGCCGTACAGATACGCAGTATTTT. The encoded protein is CASSWGRTDTQYF.

At least ten counts were recorded for this clonotype. The J gene is TRBJ2-2, the V gene TRBV7-3; TRBD1 matches at 10 bases. J gave up 3 bases and V 5 bases, and 6 bases lay outside the gene matches. This CDR3 spans 16 amino acids. The germline gives CDR1 SGHTA, CDR2 FQGTGA. CDR3 bases: TGTGCCAGCAGCCCCGGGACAGGGGTCTACACCGGGGAGCTGTTTTTT. This sequence encodes CASSPGTGVYTGELFF.

The table lists this clonotype with a few counts. The chain recombines TRBV6-5 with TRBJ1-4, with D hard to call. The CDR3 is 13 amino acids. Germline V lookup: CDR1 MNHEY, CDR2 SVGAGI. V was trimmed by 0 bases and J by 13 bases, leaving 12 bases between them. The CDR3 region is CASSYSDQGVLFF. CDR3 in DNA: TGTGCCAGCAGTTACTCGGACCAAGGAGTACTGTTTTTT.